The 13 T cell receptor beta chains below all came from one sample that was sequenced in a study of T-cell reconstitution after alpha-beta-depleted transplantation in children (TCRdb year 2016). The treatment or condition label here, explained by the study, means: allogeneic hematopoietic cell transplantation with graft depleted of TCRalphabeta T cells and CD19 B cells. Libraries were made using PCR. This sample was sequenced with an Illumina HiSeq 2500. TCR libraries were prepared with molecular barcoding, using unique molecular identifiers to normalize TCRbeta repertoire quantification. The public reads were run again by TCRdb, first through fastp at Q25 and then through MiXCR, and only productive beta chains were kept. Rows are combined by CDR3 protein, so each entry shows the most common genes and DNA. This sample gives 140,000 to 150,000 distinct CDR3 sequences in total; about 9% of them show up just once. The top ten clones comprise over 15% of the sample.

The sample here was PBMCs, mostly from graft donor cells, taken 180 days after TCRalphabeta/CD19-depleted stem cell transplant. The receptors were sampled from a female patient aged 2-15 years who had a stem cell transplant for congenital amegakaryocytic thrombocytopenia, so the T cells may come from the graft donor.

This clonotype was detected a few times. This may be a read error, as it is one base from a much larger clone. The DNA of the CDR3 is TGCGCCAGCAGCTTAGCCTCTGGGGCCAACGGCCTGACTTTC. Amino acid sequence: CASSLASGANGLTF. The chain employs TRBV5-1 and TRBJ2-6; D is perhaps TRBD1 (5 bases). Germline V CDR1 and CDR2: SGHRS, YFSETQ. The CDR3 sequence is 14 residues long.

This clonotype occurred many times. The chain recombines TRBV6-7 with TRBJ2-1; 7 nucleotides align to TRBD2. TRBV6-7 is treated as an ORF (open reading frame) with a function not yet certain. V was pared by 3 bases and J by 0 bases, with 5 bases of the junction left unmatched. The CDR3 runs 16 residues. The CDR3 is CASSYGERGSYNEQFF. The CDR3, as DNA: TGTGCCAGCAGTTATGGAGAGCGGGGCTCCTACAATGAGCAGTTCTTC.

The CDR3 coding sequence is TGTGCCAGCAGCCACCTAAGCGGGAAAGGCTCCTACGAGCAGTACTTC. Translation: CASSHLSGKGSYEQYF. V usage is TRBV4-2 and J usage is TRBJ2-7, with 7 positions matching TRBD2. The CDR3 length is 16 residues. Germline trimming cut 3 bases from V and 0 bases from J; bases unmatched to any gene: 8. Germline CDR1 LGHNA, CDR2 YNFKEQ.

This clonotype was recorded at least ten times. The CDR3 nucleotides are TGTGCCAGCAGCAAATCGATCGGCACAGATACGCAGTATTTT. Its protein is CASSKSIGTDTQYF. The rearrangement uses TRBV21-1 and TRBJ2-3. TRBV21-1 is a documented pseudogene. The CDR3 is made up of 14 amino acids.

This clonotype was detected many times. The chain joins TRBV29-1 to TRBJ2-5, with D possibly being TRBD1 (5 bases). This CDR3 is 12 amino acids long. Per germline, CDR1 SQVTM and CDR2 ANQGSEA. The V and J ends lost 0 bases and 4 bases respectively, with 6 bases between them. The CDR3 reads CSVEDQGETQYF. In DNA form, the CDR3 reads TGCAGCGTTGAAGATCAGGGAGAGACCCAGTACTTC.

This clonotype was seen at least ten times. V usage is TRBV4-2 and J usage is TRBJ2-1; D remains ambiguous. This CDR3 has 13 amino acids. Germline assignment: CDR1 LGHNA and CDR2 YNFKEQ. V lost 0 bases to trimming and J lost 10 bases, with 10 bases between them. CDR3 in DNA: TGTGCCAGCAGCCAAGATAATAGCAAGGAGCAGTTCTTC. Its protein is CASSQDNSKEQFF.

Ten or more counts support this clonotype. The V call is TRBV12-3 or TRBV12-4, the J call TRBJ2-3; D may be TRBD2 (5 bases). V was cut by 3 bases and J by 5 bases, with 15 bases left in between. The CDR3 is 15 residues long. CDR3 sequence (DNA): TGTGCCAGCAGTTTCCTCCGAACGGGGATAGATACGCAGTATTTT. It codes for CASSFLRTGIDTQYF.

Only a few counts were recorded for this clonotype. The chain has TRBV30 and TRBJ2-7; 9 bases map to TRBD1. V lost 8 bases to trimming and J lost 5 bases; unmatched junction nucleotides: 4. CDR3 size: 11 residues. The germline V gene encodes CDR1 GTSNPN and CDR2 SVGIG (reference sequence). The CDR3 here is CAVDRGNEQYF. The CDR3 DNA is TGTGCCGTGGACAGGGGCAACGAGCAGTACTTC.

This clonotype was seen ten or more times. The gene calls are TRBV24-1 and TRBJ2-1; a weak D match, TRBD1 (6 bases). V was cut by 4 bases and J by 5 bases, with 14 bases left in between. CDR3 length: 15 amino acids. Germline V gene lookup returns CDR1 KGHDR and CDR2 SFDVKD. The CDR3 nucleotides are TGTGCCACCAGTGACCCCAGGGGTCTCGACAATGAGCAGTTCTTC. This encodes CATSDPRGLDNEQFF.

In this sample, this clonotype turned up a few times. The CDR3 bases are TGCAGCGTTGAGTCTAGCGGGGGGATAGAGACCCAGTACTTC. This translates into CSVESSGGIETQYF. The rearrangement links TRBV29-1 to TRBJ2-5, with TRBD2 matching over 11 bases. The CDR3 runs 14 residues. V was pared by 3 bases and J by 4 bases, with 4 bases of the junction left unmatched. Germline V lookup: CDR1 SQVTM, CDR2 ANQGSEA.

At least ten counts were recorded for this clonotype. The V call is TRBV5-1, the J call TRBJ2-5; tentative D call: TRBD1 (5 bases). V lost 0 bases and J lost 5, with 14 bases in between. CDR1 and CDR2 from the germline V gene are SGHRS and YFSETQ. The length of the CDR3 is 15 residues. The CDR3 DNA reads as TGCGCCAGCAGCTTGGGAGCCGTAAGGGGCGAGACCCAGTACTTC. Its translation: CASSLGAVRGETQYF.

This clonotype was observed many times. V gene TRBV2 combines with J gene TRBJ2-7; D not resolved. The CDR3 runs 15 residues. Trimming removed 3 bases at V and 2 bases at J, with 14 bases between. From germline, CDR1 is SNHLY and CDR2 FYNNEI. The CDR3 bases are TGTGCCAGCAGTGAGCTTTACCGAGAAGCCTACGAGCAGTACTTC. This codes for CASSELYREAYEQYF.

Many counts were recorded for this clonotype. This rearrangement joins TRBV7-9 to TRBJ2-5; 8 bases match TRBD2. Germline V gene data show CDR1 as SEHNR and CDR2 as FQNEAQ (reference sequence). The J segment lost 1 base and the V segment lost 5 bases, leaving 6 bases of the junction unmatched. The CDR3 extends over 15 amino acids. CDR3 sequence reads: CASSGSGGLQETQYF. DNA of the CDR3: TGTGCCAGCAGCGGGAGCGGGGGCCTCCAAGAGACCCAGTACTTC.